The source of this T cell receptor beta chain is a study of blood T cell repertoires in COVID-19. Study details: The United States, Italy and Spain supplied acute and convalescent COVID-19 samples. From T cells, B-cell-depleted T cells, or PBMCs came the material, which was cDNA or gDNA.

Germline V lookup: CDR1 SQVTM, CDR2 ANQGSEA. The CDR3 has 11 residues. Losses at the gene ends were 8 bases for V and 5 bases for J; bases not matched to a gene: 5. How the authors handled the data: Amplification with reference gene primers provided the estimates of nucleated cell counts. Sequencing was performed with immunoSEQ multiplex PCR; in TCRdb, only in-frame clones are kept and a portion is missing. The D gene and trimming were derived from the DNA, and the V and J assignments and clone size from that table. The top ten clones hold roughly 3.1% of a sample with about 270,000 clones, roughly 84% of them seen once.

The clonotype was recovered from a woman between 18 and 30 years old with acute or convalescent COVID-19. Sequences were obtained from peripheral blood. V is TRBV29-1 and J is TRBJ2-5, with 7 bases fitting TRBD1. In nucleotides, the CDR3 is TGCAGCTCCGGGACAGTTGAGACCCAGTACTTC. Its translation is CSSGTVETQYF.